This T cell receptor beta chain was captured by sequencing in a study of glioma-infiltrating T cells. V was clipped by 5 bases and J by 3 bases; unmatched bases: 8. This CDR3 is built from 15 residues. CDR1 is MDHEN and CDR2 is SYDVKM in the germline V gene. This clonotype was observed many times. Amplification of TCR alpha and beta CDR3 regions from RNA used iRepertoire nested multiplex PCR. TCRdb used MiXCR to reprocess the multiplex PCR reads, holding one entry per CDR3 protein. The sample contains 150,000 to 200,000 distinct CDR3 sequences, around 45% of which appear only once. Sample: glioma tissue, nonneoplastic brain tissue, or PBMCs (not recorded which). The receptor was derived from a human donor with low-grade glioma or glioblastoma, undergoing nonglioma brain surgery, or in good health (not recorded which). V is TRBV28 and J is TRBJ2-3; 7 bases line up with TRBD1. The CDR3 region is CASSPTGLKTDTQYF. The CDR3 DNA sequence: TGTGCCAGCAGTCCGACAGGGTTGAAAACAGATACGCAGTATTTT.